Below are 14 T cell receptor beta chains sequenced from a single sample in a study of graft-versus-host responses after intestinal transplantation. Some clones are missing from TCRdb's copy, which holds only in-frame ones; the method was immunoSEQ multiplex PCR. Seen here are some 97,000 clones, 87% observed once, and the top ten hold about 0.95%. No antigens are known for them. The sequences come from unstimulated CD4+ T cells sorted from spleen or lymph node cells, collected before transplant. These receptors were collected from a human donor who was the organ donor for an intestinal transplant.

The CDR3 DNA is TGTGCCAGCAGCTCCCTCGCTGCCTACGAGCAGTACTTC. Amino acids: CASSSLAAYEQYF. The V and J genes are TRBV7-9 and TRBJ2-7; D call uncertain. This CDR3 comprises 13 residues. V lost 4 bases, J lost 2 bases, and 9 bases lay in between. The germline gives CDR1 SEHNR, CDR2 FQNEAQ (reference sequence).

This clone was recorded a few times. The chain employs TRBV11-2 and TRBJ2-3; 7 nucleotides line up with TRBD2. The CDR3 is 17 residues long. CDR1 SGHAT and CDR2 FQNNGV come from the germline V gene. Germline trimming cut 0 bases from V and 0 bases from J; bases unmatched to any gene: 6. CDR3: CASSLERVAGSTDTQYF. As DNA, the CDR3 is TGTGCCAGCAGCTTAGAGAGAGTAGCGGGTAGCACAGATACGCAGTATTTT.

The chain carries TRBV6-6 and TRBJ1-1, with TRBD1 as a possible D gene (6 bases). With 6 bases removed from V and 3 bases from J, the gap between germline ends came to 17 bases. The CDR3 is 15 residues long. Germline lookup yields CDR1 MNHNY and CDR2 SVGAGI (reference sequence). CDR3: CASRRETGFDTEAFF. DNA for the CDR3: TGTGCCAGCAGGCGAGAAACAGGGTTTGACACTGAAGCTTTCTTT.

In DNA form, the CDR3 reads TGTGCCAGCAGCCGACTGACCCAGCCCCAGCATTTT. Translating it yields CASSRLTQPQHF. The chain couples TRBV2 to TRBJ1-5; D unresolved. This CDR3 is 12 amino acids long. V lost 6 bases and J lost 7, with 10 bases in between. Germline lookup yields CDR1 SNHLY and CDR2 FYNNEI.

The sample holds one count of this clone. V is TRBV7-3 and J is TRBJ1-1; 8 bases are a match to TRBD1. Per the germline V gene, CDR1 is SGHTA and CDR2 is FQGTGA. J was trimmed by 1 base and V by 8 bases; bases with no gene match: 6. CDR3 length: 14 residues. DNA for the CDR3: TGTGCCAGCCGAGCTCAGGGGGCGAACACTGAAGCTTTCTTT. It specifies CASRAQGANTEAFF.

The V and J genes are TRBV28 and TRBJ1-2, with 9 bases matching TRBD1. The CDR3 has 16 residues. V trimming: 6 bases; J trimming: 7 bases; junction bases outside the gene matches: 15. Germline V lookup: CDR1 MDHEN, CDR2 SYDVKM. The CDR3 protein is CASSAVLTGGAGGYTF. The CDR3 nucleotides read TGTGCCAGCAGCGCCGTACTCACAGGGGGCGCAGGTGGCTACACCTTC.

The rearrangement uses TRBV28 and TRBJ1-2; no definite D call. V lost 3 bases and J 2 bases, leaving 13 bases between the germline ends. Germline values: CDR1 MDHEN, CDR2 SYDVKM. The length of the CDR3 is 15 residues. The CDR3 nucleotides are TGTGCCAGCAGTTTGTCGGGGAAGAGGAACTATGGCTACACCTTC. Translating gives CASSLSGKRNYGYTF.

The chain links TRBV7-9 to TRBJ1-5; D is ambiguous. CDR1 is SEHNR and CDR2 is FQNEAQ in the germline V gene (reference sequence). The V gene lost 5 bases and the J gene lost 2 bases, with 10 bases spanning the gap. The CDR3 is 14 amino acids. The CDR3 reads CASSLQSGNQPQHF. DNA for the CDR3: TGTGCCAGCAGCCTACAGAGCGGCAATCAGCCCCAGCATTTT.

This clone was detected once. For the CDR3, the DNA is TGCGCCAGCAGCCAGGCACTACAGGGGATCGGCACAGATACGCAGTATTTT. It codes for CASSQALQGIGTDTQYF. V usage is TRBV4-1 and J usage is TRBJ2-3, with TRBD1 matching 7 bases. J lost 1 base, V lost 3 bases, and 10 bases had no gene match. This CDR3 is built from 17 residues. Germline values: CDR1 MGHRA, CDR2 YSYEKL.

The chain is built from TRBV4-2 and TRBJ1-4; 9 nucleotides align to TRBD1. This CDR3 has 16 residues. Germline V lookup: CDR1 LGHNA, CDR2 YNFKEQ. With V trimmed by 4 bases and J by 6 bases, 9 bases remained unmatched. The CDR3 spells CASSLQPRTGDEKLFF. CDR3 sequence (DNA): TGTGCCAGCAGCCTTCAGCCCCGGACAGGGGATGAAAAACTGTTTTTT.

The chain is built from TRBV2 and TRBJ1-2, with no clear D. The germline gives CDR1 SNHLY, CDR2 FYNNEI. The CDR3 has 12 amino acids. V was shortened by 9 bases and J by 7 bases, with 15 bases between the two germline ends. CDR3 region: CAREHTGGGYTF. Here the CDR3 DNA reads TGTGCCAGAGAGCACACGGGCGGTGGCTACACCTTC.

CDR3 in DNA: TGTGCCAGCAGCAATCTCCAGCTTCGATACAATGAGCAGTTCTTC. It specifies CASSNLQLRYNEQFF. This chain connects TRBV5-6 to TRBJ2-1, with D uncertain. Looked up from germline, CDR1 is SGHDT and CDR2 is YYEEEE. V was cut by 4 bases and J by 4 bases, with 15 bases left in between. The CDR3 totals 15 residues.

CDR3 protein: CASSGVTGQFVLTF. CDR3 DNA: TGTGCCAGCAGTGGGGTAACGGGACAGTTCGTCCTGACTTTC. The chain uses TRBV27 and TRBJ2-6, with TRBD1 matching over 7 bases. CDR1 MNHEY and CDR2 SMNVEV come from the germline V gene (reference sequence). CDR3 length: 14 residues. Unmatched junction bases numbered 10, after V lost 5 bases and J lost 12 bases.

The chain has TRBV7-9 and TRBJ2-7, with 8 bases aligning to TRBD1. V was pared by 1 base and J by 2 bases, with 1 base of the junction left unmatched. In germline, CDR1 is SEHNR, CDR2 FQNEAQ (reference sequence). This CDR3 is 14 amino acids long. CDR3 DNA sequence: TGTGCCAGCAGCTTAGTCAGGGGGCCCTACGAGCAGTACTTC. This sequence encodes CASSLVRGPYEQYF.